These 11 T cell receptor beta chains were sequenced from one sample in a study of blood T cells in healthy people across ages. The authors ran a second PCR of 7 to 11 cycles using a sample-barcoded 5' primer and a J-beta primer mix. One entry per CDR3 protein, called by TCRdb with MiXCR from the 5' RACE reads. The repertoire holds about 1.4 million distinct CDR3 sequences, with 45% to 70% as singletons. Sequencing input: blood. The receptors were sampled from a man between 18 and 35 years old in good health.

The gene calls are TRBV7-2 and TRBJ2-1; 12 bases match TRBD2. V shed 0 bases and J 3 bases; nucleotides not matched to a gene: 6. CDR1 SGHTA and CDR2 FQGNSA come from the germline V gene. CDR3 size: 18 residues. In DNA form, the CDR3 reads TGTGCCAGCAGCTTAGCGGGGAGGACTAGCGGGAACTACAATGAGCAGTTCTTC. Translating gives CASSLAGRTSGNYNEQFF. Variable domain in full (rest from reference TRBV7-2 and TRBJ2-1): GAGVSQSPSNKVTEKGKDVELRCDPISGHTALYWYRQSLGQGLEFLIYFQGNSAPDKSGLPSDRFSAERTGGSVSTLTIQRTQQEDSAVYLCASSLAGRTSGNYNEQFFGPGTRLTVL.

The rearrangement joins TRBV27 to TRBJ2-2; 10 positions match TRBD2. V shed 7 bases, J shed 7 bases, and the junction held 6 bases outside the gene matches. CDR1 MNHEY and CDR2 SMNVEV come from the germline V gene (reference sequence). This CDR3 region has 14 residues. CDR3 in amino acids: CASNSAGGGGELFF. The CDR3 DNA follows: TGTGCCAGCAACTCAGCGGGAGGGGGCGGGGAGCTGTTTTTT.

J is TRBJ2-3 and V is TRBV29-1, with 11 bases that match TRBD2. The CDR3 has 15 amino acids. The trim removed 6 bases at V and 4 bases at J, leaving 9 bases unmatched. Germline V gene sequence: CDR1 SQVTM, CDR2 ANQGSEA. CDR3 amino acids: CSVATSGSTSDTQYF. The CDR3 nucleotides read TGCAGCGTGGCTACTAGCGGGAGTACCTCAGATACGCAGTATTTT.

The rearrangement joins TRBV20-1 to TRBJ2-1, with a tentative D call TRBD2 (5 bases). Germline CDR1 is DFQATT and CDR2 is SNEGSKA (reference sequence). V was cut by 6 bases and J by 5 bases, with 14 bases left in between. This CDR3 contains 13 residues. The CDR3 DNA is TGCAGTGCCCACACGGACGGGAACAATGAGCAGTTCTTC. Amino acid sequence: CSAHTDGNNEQFF.

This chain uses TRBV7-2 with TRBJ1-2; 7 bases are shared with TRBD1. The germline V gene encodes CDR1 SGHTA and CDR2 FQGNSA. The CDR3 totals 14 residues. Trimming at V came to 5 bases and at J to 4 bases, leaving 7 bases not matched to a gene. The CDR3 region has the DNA TGTGCCAGCAGCCATCCCGGACAGGCCTATGGCTACACCTTC. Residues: CASSHPGQAYGYTF.

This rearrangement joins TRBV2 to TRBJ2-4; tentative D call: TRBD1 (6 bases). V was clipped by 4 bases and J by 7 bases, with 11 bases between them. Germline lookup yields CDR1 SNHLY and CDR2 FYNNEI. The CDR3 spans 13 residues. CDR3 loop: CASSVTGRNIQYF. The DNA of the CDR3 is TGTGCCAGCAGTGTGACAGGTCGGAACATTCAGTACTTC.

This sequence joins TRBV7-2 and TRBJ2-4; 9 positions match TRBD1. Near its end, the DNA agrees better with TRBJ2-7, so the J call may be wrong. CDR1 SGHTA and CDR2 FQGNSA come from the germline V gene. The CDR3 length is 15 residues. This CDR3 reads CASSDRGVLSYEQYF. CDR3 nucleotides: TGTGCCAGCAGCGACAGGGGGGTGCTCTCCTACGAGCAGTACTTC.

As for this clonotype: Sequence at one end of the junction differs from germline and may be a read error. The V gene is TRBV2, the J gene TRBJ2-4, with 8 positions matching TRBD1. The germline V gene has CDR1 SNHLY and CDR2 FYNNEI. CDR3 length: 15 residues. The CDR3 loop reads CASSPDQGAKIIQYF. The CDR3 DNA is TGTGCCAGCAGTCCTGATCAGGGGGCCAAAATCATTCAGTACTTC.

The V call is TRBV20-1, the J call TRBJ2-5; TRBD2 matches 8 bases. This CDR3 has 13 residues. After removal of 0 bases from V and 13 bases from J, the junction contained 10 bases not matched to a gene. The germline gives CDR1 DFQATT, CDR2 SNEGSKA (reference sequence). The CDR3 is CSAREAGGPPPYF. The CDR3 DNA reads TGCAGTGCTAGAGAGGCGGGAGGCCCGCCCCCGTACTTC.

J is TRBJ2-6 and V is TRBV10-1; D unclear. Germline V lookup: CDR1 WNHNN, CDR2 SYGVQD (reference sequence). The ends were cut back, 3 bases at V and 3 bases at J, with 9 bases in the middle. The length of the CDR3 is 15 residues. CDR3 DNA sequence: TGCGCCAGCAGTGATGGGTCAGTTGGGGCCAACGTCCTGACTTTC. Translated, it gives CASSDGSVGANVLTF.

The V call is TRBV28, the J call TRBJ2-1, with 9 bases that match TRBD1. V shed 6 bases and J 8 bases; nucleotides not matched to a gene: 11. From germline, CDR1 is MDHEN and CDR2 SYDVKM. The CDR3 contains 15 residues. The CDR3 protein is CASSLGDREIDEQFF. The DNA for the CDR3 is TGTGCCAGCAGCCTAGGGGACAGGGAAATCGATGAGCAGTTCTTC.